This TCR beta chain was identified during a study of blood T cell repertoires in COVID-19. Turning to the study itself: T cells, B-cell-depleted T cells, or PBMCs provided the cDNA or gDNA that served as material.

This CDR3 is 12 amino acids long. V was pared by 6 bases and J by 10 bases, with 13 bases between. Germline CDR1 and CDR2: MDHEN and SYDVKM. TCRdb keeps only in-frame clones here, not all; method: immunoSEQ multiplex PCR. The profile shows about 140,000 clones, about three quarters of them singletons. The specimen sequenced was PBMCs or T cells enriched from blood (not recorded which). V gene TRBV28 combines with J gene TRBJ2-1; maybe TRBD2 (6 bases). This TCR was sampled from a woman aged 45-59 years who had recovered from COVID-19. CDR3 in DNA: TGTGCCAGCAGCCCTGCCGGAGGGGAGCAGTTCTTC. It translates to CASSPAGGEQFF.